These 16 T cell receptor beta chains were sequenced from one sample in a study of T cell responses to AZD1222 COVID-19 vaccine (dated by TCRdb to the early 2020s). The time point label of this sample denotes: baseline before first vaccination. Receptors were amplified or captured by the immunoSEQ multiplex PCR assay. TCRdb holds this immuneACCESS table with in-frame rearrangements only. Some clones are missing; in checked studies, unresolved V genes explain under half, and the rest has no known cause. In all, the sample holds some 200,000 clones, and approximately 90% of those were seen once. The ten largest account for about 6.1% of the sample. The material was peripheral blood, obtained on day 0 of AZD1222 vaccination. Every receptor here comes from an adult in good health.

V gene TRBV28 combines with J gene TRBJ2-5, with unresolved D. The CDR3 loop spans 12 amino acids. Germline loops: CDR1 MDHEN, CDR2 SYDVKM. V was cut by 3 bases and J by 7 bases, with 9 bases left in between. DNA of the CDR3: TGTGCCAGCAGTTTGTCCTCCGGGACCCAGTACTTC. This gives the protein CASSLSSGTQYF.

The chain combines TRBV5-1 with TRBJ1-2; D gene unclear. The germline V gene encodes CDR1 SGHRS and CDR2 YFSETQ. Trimming took 3 bases from V and 0 from J, leaving 15 bases between them. This CDR3 has 16 amino acids. DNA of the CDR3: TGCGCCAGCAGCTCTCCCCGAGGAGGAGCTAACTATGGCTACACCTTC. Its translation: CASSSPRGGANYGYTF.

The chain carries TRBV28 and TRBJ1-2; D unresolved. Between the trimmed V and J ends, which lost 8 bases and 1 base, there was a span of 14 bases. CDR1 MDHEN and CDR2 SYDVKM come from the germline V gene. The CDR3 contains 14 residues. CDR3 in DNA: TGTGCCAGCGCAAGCTCCGGGAATAACTATGGCTACACCTTC. Protein: CASASSGNNYGYTF.

The chain joins TRBV4-2 to TRBJ2-5, with 10 bases that match TRBD1. CDR3 length: 16 amino acids. Germline assignment: CDR1 LGHNA and CDR2 YNFKEQ. V gave up 3 bases and J gave up 3 bases; unmatched junction bases: 7. This chain's CDR3 is CASSQGKTGGEETQYF. CDR3 bases: TGTGCCAGCAGCCAGGGTAAGACAGGGGGCGAAGAGACCCAGTACTTC.

This clone has only one observation. This sequence joins TRBV24-1 and TRBJ2-3, with D perhaps matching TRBD2 (6 bases). The germline V gene encodes CDR1 KGHDR and CDR2 SFDVKD. The V end lost 5 bases, the J end lost 0 bases, and 14 bases lay between the germline ends. The CDR3 loop spans 16 amino acids. This CDR3 is CATSGGVATSTDTQYF. DNA for the CDR3: TGTGCCACCAGTGGGGGGGTTGCAACTAGCACAGATACGCAGTATTTT.

V is TRBV27 and J is TRBJ2-3; no definite D call. Trimming left V 5 bases short and J 2 bases short, with 11 bases between. CDR3 length: 14 residues. The germline V gene encodes CDR1 MNHEY and CDR2 SMNVEV (reference sequence). CDR3 residues: CASSPLSNTDTQYF. The CDR3 nucleotides are TGTGCCAGCAGTCCCCTTTCTAACACAGATACGCAGTATTTT.

The V and J genes are TRBV28 and TRBJ1-2; D gene unclear. The V gene lost 5 bases and the J gene lost 2 bases, with 6 bases spanning the gap. CDR1 MDHEN and CDR2 SYDVKM come from the germline V gene. The CDR3 sequence is 12 residues long. The chain's CDR3 is CASSLRNYGYTF. CDR3 nucleotide sequence: TGTGCCAGCAGTCTCCGAAACTATGGCTACACCTTC.

This clone has a single count. The chain couples TRBV5-1 to TRBJ1-4, with 8 bases that match TRBD1. Germline V gives CDR1 SGHRS, CDR2 YFSETQ. V lost 1 base and J lost 8; bases outside the gene matches: 4. The CDR3 runs to 14 residues. CDR3 in DNA: TGCGCCAGCAGCTTGCTGGACAGGGACGAAAAACTGTTTTTT. Protein: CASSLLDRDEKLFF. Complete variable domain (other parts from reference TRBV5-1 and TRBJ1-4): KAGVTQTPRYLIKTRGQQVTLSCSPISGHRSVSWYQQTPGQGLQFLFEYFSETQRNKGNFPGRFSGRQFSNSRSEMNVSTLELGDSALYLCASSLLDRDEKLFFGSGTQLSVL.

The chain couples TRBV10-3 to TRBJ2-7; perhaps TRBD1 as D (6 bases). CDR1 and CDR2 from the germline V gene are ENHRY and SYGVKD. This CDR3 spans 13 amino acids. Trimming took 6 bases from V and 2 from J, leaving 11 bases between them. For the CDR3, the DNA is TGTGCCATCAGCGACAGGATCGCCTACGAGCAGTACTTC. Protein product: CAISDRIAYEQYF.

Note on this clone: The same CDR3 also results from other DNA sequences found in this sample. J is TRBJ1-5 and V is TRBV3-1 (or the pseudogene TRBV3-2), with a tentative D call TRBD1 (6 bases). Germline CDR1 and CDR2: LGHDT and YNNKEL (reference sequence). The CDR3 runs to 13 residues. Trimming shortened V by 2 bases and J by 4 bases, and 6 bases separated the two germline ends. CDR3 sequence: CASSQQGNQPQHF. CDR3 DNA: TGTGCCAGCAGCCAACAGGGGAATCAGCCCCAGCATTTT.

The V gene is TRBV21-1, the J gene TRBJ2-5; the D segment call TRBD1 is taken from the table without a DNA check. TRBV21-1 is classified as a pseudogene. The CDR3 totals 13 residues. CDR3 amino acids: CASRETDQETQYF. As DNA, the CDR3 is TGTGCCAGCAGAGAGACAGACCAAGAGACCCAGTACTTC.

The chain is built from TRBV2 and TRBJ2-1; 12 bases map to TRBD1. Germline V gives CDR1 SNHLY, CDR2 FYNNEI. The CDR3 loop spans 15 amino acids. V shed 5 bases and J 3 bases; nucleotides not matched to a gene: 2. DNA for the CDR3: TGTGCCAGCAGTCGGGACAGGGGGCTCTACAATGAGCAGTTCTTC. It encodes CASSRDRGLYNEQFF.

A word on this clone: Different DNA sequences within this sample yield the same CDR3. This chain connects TRBV6-5 to TRBJ1-5, with unresolved D. This CDR3 has 13 residues. Looked up from germline, CDR1 is MNHEY and CDR2 is SVGAGI. Trimming took 0 bases from V and 7 from J, leaving 7 bases between them. This CDR3 is CASSYSKGQPQHF. The CDR3 coding sequence is TGTGCCAGCAGTTACTCGAAAGGACAGCCCCAGCATTTT.

Remarks on this clone: One end of the junction is discordant with germline, which a read error may explain. This chain connects TRBV27 to TRBJ1-5, with TRBD1 matching over 12 bases. This CDR3 contains 15 residues. CDR1 and CDR2 from the germline V gene are MNHEY and SMNVEV (reference sequence). CDR3 sequence reads: CASSPRDRGHQPQHF. In DNA form, the CDR3 reads TGTGCCAGCAGTCCGCGGGACAGGGGGCATCAACCCCAGCATTTT.

The chain couples TRBV11-2 to TRBJ2-1, with 7 nucleotides matching TRBD2. J lost 0 bases, V lost 4 bases, and 3 bases had no gene match. This CDR3 region has 15 residues. Germline CDR1 is SGHAT and CDR2 is FQNNGV. The CDR3 loop reads CASSWRGSSYNEQFF. CDR3 coding DNA: TGTGCCAGCAGCTGGCGGGGGAGCTCCTACAATGAGCAGTTCTTC.

The V and J genes are TRBV6-5 and TRBJ1-6; TRBD1 agrees at 7 bases. There are 14 residues in the CDR3. Germline trimming cut 7 bases from V and 7 bases from J; bases unmatched to any gene: 7. Germline CDR1 MNHEY, CDR2 SVGAGI. Written as DNA, the CDR3 is TGTGCCAGCACAGGGGGGAACTCCAATTCACCCCTCCACTTT. Protein sequence: CASTGGNSNSPLHF.